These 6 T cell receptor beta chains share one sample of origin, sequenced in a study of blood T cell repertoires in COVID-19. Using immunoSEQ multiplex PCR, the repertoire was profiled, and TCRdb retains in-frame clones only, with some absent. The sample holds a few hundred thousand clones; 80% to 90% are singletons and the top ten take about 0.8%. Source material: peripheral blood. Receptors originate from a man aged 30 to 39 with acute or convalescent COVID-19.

Here the CDR3 DNA reads TGCGCCAGCAGCTTGGTAGGGACTAGCGGGATGAATGAGCAGTTCTTC. Amino acids: CASSLVGTSGMNEQFF. This chain connects TRBV5-1 to TRBJ2-1, with TRBD2 matching 13 bases. The CDR3 covers 16 residues. CDR1 SGHRS and CDR2 YFSETQ come from the germline V gene. The J segment lost 7 bases and the V segment lost 0 bases, leaving 4 bases of the junction unmatched. The full variable domain, with the rest looked up from reference TRBV5-1 and TRBJ2-1, is KAGVTQTPRYLIKTRGQQVTLSCSPISGHRSVSWYQQTPGQGLQFLFEYFSETQRNKGNFPGRFSGRQFSNSRSEMNVSTLELGDSALYLCASSLVGTSGMNEQFFGPGTRLTVL.

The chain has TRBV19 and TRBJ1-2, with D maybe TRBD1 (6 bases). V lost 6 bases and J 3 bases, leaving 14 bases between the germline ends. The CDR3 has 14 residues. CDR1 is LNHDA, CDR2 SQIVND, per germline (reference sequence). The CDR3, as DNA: TGTGCCAGTAGCCCGGGGGGCTCTCACTATGGCTACACCTTC. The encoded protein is CASSPGGSHYGYTF.

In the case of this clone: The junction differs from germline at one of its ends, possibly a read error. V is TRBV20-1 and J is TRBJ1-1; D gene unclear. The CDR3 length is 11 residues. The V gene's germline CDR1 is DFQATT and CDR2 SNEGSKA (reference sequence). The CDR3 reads CSARLGLEGNF. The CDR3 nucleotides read TGCAGTGCTAGACTTGGTTTGGAGGGTAACTTT.

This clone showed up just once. CDR3 nucleotides: TGTGCCAGCAGGGAATCCGGGACACCCAATCAGCCCCAGCATTTT. The encoded protein is CASRESGTPNQPQHF. The rearrangement links TRBV5-5 to TRBJ1-5; TRBD1 is a possible D gene (6 bases). Trimming stripped 5 bases from V and 3 bases from J, with 15 bases between. Germline values: CDR1 SGHKS, CDR2 YYEKEE (reference sequence). The CDR3 runs 15 residues.

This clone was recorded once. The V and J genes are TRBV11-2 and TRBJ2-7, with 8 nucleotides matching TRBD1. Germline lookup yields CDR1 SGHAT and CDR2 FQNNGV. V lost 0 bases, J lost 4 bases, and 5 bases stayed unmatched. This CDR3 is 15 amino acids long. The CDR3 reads CASSLDRGRIYEQYF. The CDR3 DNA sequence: TGTGCCAGCAGCTTAGACAGGGGGCGCATTTACGAGCAGTACTTC.

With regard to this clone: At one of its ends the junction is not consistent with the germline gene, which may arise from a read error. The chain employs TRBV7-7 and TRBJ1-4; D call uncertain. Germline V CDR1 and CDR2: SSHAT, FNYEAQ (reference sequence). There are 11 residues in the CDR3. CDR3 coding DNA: TGTGCTAGCAGCTTGATACAAGGCGGGTTTTTT. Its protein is CASSLIQGGFF.